The 21 T cell receptor beta chains presented below share a single source sample, sequenced in a study of T-cell memory formation after mild COVID-19. Each CDR3 protein is one row after TCRdb ran MiXCR on the 5' RACE reads. The sample holds 450,000 to 650,000 distinct CDR3 sequences, less than 25% seen once. Input material: PBMCs or a T cell subset sorted from them (not recorded which). All receptors derive from an adult woman who had mild COVID-19 (a few samples of this study predate the infection). Cell type and time point are not known.

V gene TRBV18 combines with J gene TRBJ2-1, with 7 bases lining up with TRBD2. The CDR3 is 13 amino acids. The germline V gene encodes CDR1 KGHSH and CDR2 LQKENI. Germline trimming cut 8 bases from V and 9 bases from J; bases unmatched to any gene: 10. The DNA of the CDR3 is TGTGCCAGCCCCGGACTAGGGATCGGTGAGCAGTTCTTC. Residues: CASPGLGIGEQFF. Based on the CDR3 plus reference TRBV18 and TRBJ2-1, the full variable domain is NAGVMQNPRHLVRRRGQEARLRCSPMKGHSHVYWYRQLPEEGLKFMVYLQKENIIDESGMPKERFSAEFPKEGPSILRIQQVVRGDSAAYFCASPGLGIGEQFFGPGTRLTVL.

This clonotype was observed a handful of times. This sequence joins TRBV12-3 or TRBV12-4 and TRBJ1-6, with TRBD1 matching 9 bases. CDR3 length: 15 amino acids. Trimming removed 6 bases from V and 7 bases from J; junction bases left unmatched: 7. CDR3 sequence (DNA): TGTGCCAGCAGACCCAGGACAGGGGAAAATTCACCCCTCCACTTT. It codes for CASRPRTGENSPLHF.

This clonotype was detected ten times or more. The chain uses TRBV12-3 or TRBV12-4 and TRBJ2-1; 8 nucleotides align to TRBD2. Germline trimming cut 5 bases from V and 4 bases from J; bases unmatched to any gene: 7. The CDR3 extends over 15 amino acids. The CDR3, as DNA: TGTGCCAGCAGTGCCAGCGGGGGCGCTTACAATGAGCAGTTCTTC. Its protein is CASSASGGAYNEQFF.

The chain joins TRBV30 to TRBJ2-7; D is perhaps TRBD2 (5 bases). CDR1 is GTSNPN and CDR2 is SVGIG in the germline V gene (reference sequence). V dropped 1 base and J dropped 9 bases, with 19 bases sitting between them. The CDR3 is made up of 14 amino acids. The CDR3 nucleotides read TGTGCCTGGAGTGCCCTCTCACTCCCAGGAGGGCAGTACTTC. It is translated as CAWSALSLPGGQYF.

Only one count was recorded for this clonotype. The chain uses TRBV4-1 and TRBJ2-2, with D unresolved. This CDR3 is 17 amino acids long. Germline V gives CDR1 MGHRA, CDR2 YSYEKL. Trimming took off 6 bases at V and 7 bases at J, with 24 bases between the two ends. CDR3 in amino acids: CASRSPSPGNAGGELFF. As DNA, the CDR3 is TGCGCCAGCAGATCGCCGTCTCCGGGTAACGCCGGCGGGGAGCTGTTTTTT.

V is TRBV5-4 and J is TRBJ2-7, with 15 bases aligning to TRBD2. The CDR3 runs to 15 residues. V shed 3 bases, J shed 4 bases, and the junction held 2 bases outside the gene matches. CDR1 and CDR2 (germline): SGHNT, YYREEE (reference sequence). The CDR3 spells CASSSGLAGGYEQYF. As DNA, the CDR3 is TGTGCCAGCAGCTCGGGACTAGCGGGGGGATACGAGCAGTACTTC. The entire variable domain, with the rest obtained from reference TRBV5-4 and TRBJ2-7, is as follows: ETGVTQSPTHLIKTRGQQVTLRCSSQSGHNTVSWYQQALGQGPQFIFQYYREEENGRGNFPPRFSGLQFPNYSSELNVNALELDDSALYLCASSSGLAGGYEQYFGPGTRLTVT.

The table lists this clonotype with many counts. The gene calls are TRBV4-1 and TRBJ1-1; 9 bases fit TRBD1. Per the germline V gene, CDR1 is MGHRA and CDR2 is YSYEKL. The CDR3 runs to 14 residues. V was pared by 4 bases and J by 8 bases, with 8 bases of the junction left unmatched. CDR3 amino acids: CASSLWDRVSEAFF. As DNA, the CDR3 is TGCGCCAGCAGCCTTTGGGACAGGGTTAGCGAAGCTTTCTTT.

The chain joins TRBV7-2 to TRBJ2-3; 9 bases line up with TRBD2. There are 16 residues in the CDR3. Germline CDR1 is SGHTA and CDR2 is FQGNSA. Losses at the gene ends were 1 base for V and 6 bases for J; bases not matched to a gene: 8. CDR3 region: CASSLVGLAGSDTQYF. CDR3 sequence (DNA): TGTGCCAGCAGCTTAGTTGGGCTAGCGGGATCGGATACGCAGTATTTT.

The chain employs TRBV4-1 and TRBJ2-4, with D hard to call. V gave up 1 base and J gave up 0 bases, with 10 bases separating them. Germline lookup yields CDR1 MGHRA and CDR2 YSYEKL. This CDR3 region has 16 residues. The CDR3 spells CASSQVPISAKNIQYF. CDR3 DNA: TGCGCCAGCAGCCAAGTACCTATCTCAGCCAAAAACATTCAGTACTTC.

This clonotype was observed a few times. This chain's CDR3 is CATSRSPNLRSSTDTQYF. Written as DNA, the CDR3 is TGTGCCACCAGCAGAAGCCCCAACCTCCGATCTAGCACAGATACGCAGTATTTT. This chain links TRBV15 with TRBJ2-3; D is undetermined. The germline V gene has CDR1 LNHNV and CDR2 YYDKDF (reference sequence). CDR3 length: 18 residues. V was pared by 2 bases and J by 0 bases, with 18 bases between.

This clonotype was observed a few times. The CDR3 here is CASSLPRDSGNTIYF. In DNA, the CDR3 is TGTGCCAGCAGTCTCCCCCGTGACTCTGGAAACACCATATATTTT. The chain couples TRBV12-3 or TRBV12-4 to TRBJ1-3; no clear D. CDR3 size: 15 residues. Trimming stripped 5 bases from V and 0 bases from J, with 11 bases between.

The chain employs TRBV20-1 and TRBJ2-1; possible D gene TRBD2, 6 bases. The CDR3 length is 14 residues. V gave up 3 bases and J gave up 7 bases, with 16 bases separating them. The V gene's germline CDR1 is DFQATT and CDR2 SNEGSKA (reference sequence). The CDR3 DNA follows: TGCAGTGCTAGGTCGACTAGGAGGCTGAATGAGCAGTTCTTC. Translated: CSARSTRRLNEQFF.

This clonotype showed up just a few times. V usage is TRBV29-1 and J usage is TRBJ2-3; D is possibly TRBD1 (6 bases). This CDR3 is 15 amino acids long. V shed 0 bases and J shed 4 bases, with 14 bases lying between them. Germline V gives CDR1 SQVTM, CDR2 ANQGSEA. The CDR3 nucleotides are TGCAGCGTTGAAGATCTGTGGCAGGGGTCAGATACGCAGTATTTT. This sequence encodes CSVEDLWQGSDTQYF.

This chain links TRBV3-1 with TRBJ2-2, with TRBD2 matching 7 bases. Trimming cost V 5 bases and J 2 bases; bases outside gene matches: 11. CDR3 length: 17 residues. Germline V gene data show CDR1 as LGHDT and CDR2 as YNNKEL (reference sequence). This CDR3 reads CASSTRPGLVNTGELFF. DNA of the CDR3: TGTGCCAGCAGCACGCGACCCGGACTAGTTAACACCGGGGAGCTGTTTTTT. Combining the CDR3 with reference TRBV3-1 and TRBJ2-2 gives the whole variable domain DTAVSQTPKYLVTQMGNDKSIKCEQNLGHDTMYWYKQDSKKFLKIMFSYNNKELIINETVPNRFSPKSPDKAHLNLHINSLELGDSAVYFCASSTRPGLVNTGELFFGEGSRLTVL.

In DNA, the CDR3 is TGTGCCAGCAGTTACTCGAGCCGGCTAGCGGGACCGACAGATACGCAGTATTTT. This translates into CASSYSSRLAGPTDTQYF. The V gene is TRBV6-5, the J gene TRBJ2-3; 9 bases map to TRBD2. Germline V lookup: CDR1 MNHEY, CDR2 SVGAGI. V lost 0 bases and J lost 3; bases outside the gene matches: 10. The CDR3 extends over 18 amino acids.

The chain's CDR3 is CASSLVEQQDTQYF. The CDR3 nucleotides read TGTGCCAGCAGCTTAGTCGAGCAGCAAGATACGCAGTATTTT. The rearrangement links TRBV7-2 to TRBJ2-3; D not resolved. V lost 1 base and J lost 5, with 10 bases in between. The CDR3 runs to 14 residues. From germline, CDR1 is SGHTA and CDR2 FQGNSA. The full variable domain, its missing parts supplied by reference TRBV7-2 and TRBJ2-3, is GAGVSQSPSNKVTEKGKDVELRCDPISGHTALYWYRQSLGQGLEFLIYFQGNSAPDKSGLPSDRFSAERTGGSVSTLTIQRTQQEDSAVYLCASSLVEQQDTQYFGPGTRLTVL.

The rearrangement links TRBV20-1 to TRBJ2-5, with a weak D call TRBD2 (7 bases). This CDR3 spans 13 amino acids. In germline, CDR1 is DFQATT, CDR2 SNEGSKA (reference sequence). With 6 bases removed from V and 7 bases from J, the gap between germline ends came to 18 bases. CDR3 coding DNA: TGCAGTGCCAAGAATGGGGGGGCCGGGACCCAGTACTTC. Amino acid sequence: CSAKNGGAGTQYF.

The rearrangement links TRBV12-3 or TRBV12-4 to TRBJ2-7; 8 bases match TRBD1. The CDR3 contains 18 residues. V shed 1 base and J 1 base; nucleotides not matched to a gene: 12. Here the CDR3 reads CASSLVPRLGQDSYEQYF. The CDR3 DNA reads as TGTGCCAGCAGTTTAGTGCCCCGTTTGGGACAGGATTCCTACGAGCAGTACTTC.

The chain combines TRBV27 with TRBJ2-7, with D uncertain. Germline V gives CDR1 MNHEY, CDR2 SMNVEV (reference sequence). This CDR3 spans 14 amino acids. Trimming took off 7 bases at V and 0 bases at J, with 13 bases between the two ends. CDR3 nucleotide sequence: TGTGCCAGCACACCCAGAGGAAGCTCCTACGAGCAGTACTTC. Protein product: CASTPRGSSYEQYF.

This clonotype was observed a handful of times. V and J are TRBV5-4 and TRBJ2-4; a weak D match, TRBD1 (5 bases). The germline CDR1 and CDR2 sequences are SGHNT and YYREEE (reference sequence). V lost 1 base to trimming and J lost 1 base, with 12 bases between them. The length of the CDR3 is 16 residues. The CDR3 protein is CASSLSADSAKNIQYF. The CDR3 DNA sequence: TGTGCCAGCAGCTTGAGTGCCGACAGCGCCAAAAACATTCAGTACTTC.

The rearrangement uses TRBV7-2 and TRBJ2-5; D tentatively reads TRBD1 or TRBD2 (6 bases each). The CDR3 runs 15 residues. CDR1 and CDR2 (germline): SGHTA, FQGNSA. Trimming pared 3 bases from V and 5 bases from J, leaving 16 bases between. CDR3 nucleotide sequence: TGTGCCAGCAGCTTGGGGCCGGGGGCGCGTGAGACCCAGTACTTC. This translates into CASSLGPGARETQYF.